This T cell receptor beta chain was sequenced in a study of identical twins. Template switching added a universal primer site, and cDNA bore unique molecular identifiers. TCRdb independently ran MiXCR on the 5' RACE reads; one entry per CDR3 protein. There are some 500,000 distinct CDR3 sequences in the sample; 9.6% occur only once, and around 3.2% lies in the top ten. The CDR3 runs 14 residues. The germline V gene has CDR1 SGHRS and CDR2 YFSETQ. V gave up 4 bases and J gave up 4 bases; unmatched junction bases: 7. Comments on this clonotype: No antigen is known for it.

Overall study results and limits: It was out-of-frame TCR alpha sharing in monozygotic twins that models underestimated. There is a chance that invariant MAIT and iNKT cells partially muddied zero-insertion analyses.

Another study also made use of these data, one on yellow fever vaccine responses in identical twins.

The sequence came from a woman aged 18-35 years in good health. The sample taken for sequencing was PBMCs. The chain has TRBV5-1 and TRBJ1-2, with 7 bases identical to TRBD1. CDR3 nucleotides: TGCGCCAGCAGCCCGACGGGACAGAGCTATGGCTACACCTTC. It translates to CASSPTGQSYGYTF.